This T cell receptor beta chain was recovered during a study of monozygotic twins with inflammatory bowel disease. General study findings and limits: The study supported no single strong signal or clonotype linked to IBD. Sharing of clonotypes with others was lower in IBD patients than in healthy twins, and this was especially so with disease activity. Extra variability in the repertoires of patients may have come from differing immunosuppressive treatments.

A note on this clonotype: Its antigen is currently unknown.

A template switching step added UMIs, each with a 6-nucleotide sample barcode. TCRdb re-called the 5' RACE reads; every CDR3 protein appears as one record, without DNA. This repertoire includes over 110,000 distinct CDR3 sequences. The germline gives CDR1 DFQATT, CDR2 SNEGSKA (reference sequence). CDR3 length: 13 amino acids. The TCR sequence derives from a human donor with ulcerative colitis or Crohn's disease, or a healthy co-twin of an affected twin (not recorded which). The rearrangement uses TRBV20-1 and TRBJ2-7; TCRdb lists TRBD1, though no DNA is available to test this call. Sequences were obtained from blood. The CDR3 is CSARDRVGYEQYF.